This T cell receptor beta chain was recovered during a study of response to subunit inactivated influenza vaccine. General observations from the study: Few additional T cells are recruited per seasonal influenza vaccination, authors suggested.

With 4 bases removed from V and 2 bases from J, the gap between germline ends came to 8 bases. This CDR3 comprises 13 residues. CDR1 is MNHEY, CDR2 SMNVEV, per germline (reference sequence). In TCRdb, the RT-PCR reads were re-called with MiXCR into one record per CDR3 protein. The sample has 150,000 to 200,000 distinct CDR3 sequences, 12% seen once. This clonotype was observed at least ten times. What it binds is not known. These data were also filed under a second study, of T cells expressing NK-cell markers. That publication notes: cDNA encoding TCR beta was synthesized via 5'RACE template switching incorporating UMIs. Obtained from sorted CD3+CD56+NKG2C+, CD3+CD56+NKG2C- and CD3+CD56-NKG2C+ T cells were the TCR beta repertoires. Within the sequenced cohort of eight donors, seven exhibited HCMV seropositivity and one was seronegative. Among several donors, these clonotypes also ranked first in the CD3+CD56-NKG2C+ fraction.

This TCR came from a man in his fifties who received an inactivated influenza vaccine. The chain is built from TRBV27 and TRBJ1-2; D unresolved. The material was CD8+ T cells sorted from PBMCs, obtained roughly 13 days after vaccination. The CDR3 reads CASSYGRNYGYTF. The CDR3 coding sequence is TGTGCCAGCAGTTACGGGAGGAACTATGGCTACACCTTC.